A selection of T cell receptor beta chains follows, all from one sample in a study of T cell changes during pregnancy in multiple sclerosis. Libraries were prepared by immunoSEQ multiplex PCR; TCRdb keeps only in-frame clonotypes and omits some of them. This table has about 72,000 clones, roughly 92% appearing once. Here the sequenced sample was peripheral blood, taken in the first trimester of pregnancy. These TCRs come from a female donor in good health, enrolled as a control in a pregnancy study. Each CDR3 is given with its conserved first and last residue. The D gene is left open where the match is weak. Expanded clones are given a class, and other clones once, few, many or no size at all.

.	TRBV25-1	TRBJ2-1	.	CASSALYSDTPGGWFF	TGTGCCAGCAGTGCCCTCTACAGCGACACACCTGGAGGGTGGTTCTTC
.	TRBV28	TRBJ1-1	.	CASSLVTPTEAFF	TGTGCCAGCAGTTTAGTCACTCCCACTGAAGCTTTCTTT
.	TRBV19	TRBJ2-2	.	CASSMTGWPGELFF	TGTGCCAGTAGTATGACAGGCTGGCCCGGGGAGCTGTTTTTT
TRBD1	TRBV5-8	TRBJ2-1	once	CASSLGDRVGEQFF	TGTGCCAGCAGCCTGGGCGACAGGGTTGGGGAGCAGTTCTTC
TRBD1	TRBV15	TRBJ2-7	.	CATSRSTGSSYEQYF	TGTGCCACCAGCAGGTCGACAGGGAGCTCCTACGAGCAGTACTTC
TRBD2	TRBV5-4	TRBJ2-7	.	CASSEGASGRLYEQYF	TGTGCCAGCAGCGAAGGGGCTAGCGGGAGGTTATACGAGCAGTACTTC
.	TRBV5-1	TRBJ2-1	.	CASNRGEGDEQFF	TGCGCCAGCAATAGGGGGGAGGGGGATGAGCAGTTCTTC
.	TRBV5-5	TRBJ2-2	.	CASSFGDTGELFF	TGTGCCAGCAGCTTCGGGGACACCGGGGAGCTGTTTTTT
TRBD2	TRBV19	TRBJ2-1	.	CASRYSGRVGGEQFF	TGTGCCAGTAGGTATAGCGGGAGAGTAGGTGGTGAGCAGTTCTTC
.	TRBV7-9	TRBJ2-7	few	CASSPTGGAYEQYF	TGTGCCAGCAGCCCCACCGGCGGGGCCTACGAGCAGTACTTC
TRBD2	TRBV13	TRBJ2-7	few	CASSSGLAGPSYEQYF	TGTGCCAGCAGCTCGGGACTAGCGGGCCCCTCCTACGAGCAGTACTTC
.	TRBV7-8	TRBJ1-5	.	CASSLEVGRNQPQHF	TGTGCCAGCAGCCTTGAGGTGGGGCGGAATCAGCCCCAGCATTTT
TRBD1	TRBV30	TRBJ2-7	once	CAWSWTGEGEQYF	TGTGCCTGGTCATGGACAGGGGAAGGCGAGCAGTACTTC
.	TRBV28	TRBJ2-4	.	CASSWGVGTRDTVAKNIQYF	TGTGCCAGCAGTTGGGGGGTCGGGACCCGCGATACTGTAGCCAAAAACATTCAGTACTTC
.	TRBV18	TRBJ1-1	.	CASSPVVAENTEAFF	TGTGCCAGCTCACCGGTCGTGGCCGAAAACACTGAAGCTTTCTTT
TRBD2	TRBV9	TRBJ2-3	.	CASSVGGRGTDTQYF	TGTGCCAGCAGCGTAGGCGGGAGAGGCACAGATACGCAGTATTTT
.	TRBV9	TRBJ2-1	.	CASSVSPTEQFF	TGTGCCAGCAGCGTAAGTCCCACAGAGCAGTTCTTC
TRBD1	TRBV28	TRBJ1-1	once	CASTRQGIMNTEAFF	TGTGCCAGCACTCGACAGGGTATAATGAACACTGAAGCTTTCTTT
TRBD2	TRBV14	TRBJ2-2	once	CASRDGRLAGADTGELFF	TGTGCCAGCCGGGACGGCAGACTAGCGGGAGCGGACACCGGGGAGCTGTTTTTT
TRBD2	TRBV13	TRBJ2-7	.	CASSLVTSGSYEQYF	TGTGCCAGCAGCTTAGTGACTAGCGGGAGCTACGAGCAGTACTTC
.	TRBV6-1	TRBJ1-5	.	CASSEKRGQPQHF	TGTGCCAGCAGTGAAAAAAGAGGTCAGCCCCAGCATTTT
.	TRBV6-5	TRBJ2-7	.	CASTRDPSSYEQYF	TGTGCCAGCACCAGGGATCCTAGCTCCTACGAGCAGTACTTC
.	TRBV27	TRBJ2-1	.	CASSLALSEQFF	TGTGCCAGCAGTTTAGCACTATCGGAGCAGTTCTTC
.	TRBV10-1	TRBJ1-5	.	CASSEIRFHQPQHF	TGCGCCAGCAGTGAGATTAGATTCCATCAGCCCCAGCATTTT
TRBD1	TRBV20-1	TRBJ2-5	.	CSAGQAETQYF	TGCAGTGCGGGACAGGCGGAGACCCAGTACTTC
TRBD2	TRBV20-1	TRBJ2-1	.	CSPAGANEQFF	TGCAGCCCAGCGGGAGCCAATGAGCAGTTCTTC
.	TRBV5-4	TRBJ1-2	few	CASSAEGGYGYTF	TGTGCCAGCAGCGCTGAGGGAGGATATGGCTACACCTTC
.	TRBV29-1	TRBJ2-1	.	CSVKGSGISYNEQFF	TGCAGCGTTAAGGGTAGCGGTATCTCCTACAATGAGCAGTTCTTC
TRBD2	TRBV2	TRBJ2-1	.	CASGIVAGYNEQFF	TGTGCCAGCGGGATAGTAGCGGGCTACAATGAGCAGTTCTTC
TRBD1	TRBV4-1	TRBJ2-7	.	CASSQDLEQGKGEQYF	TGCGCCAGCAGCCAAGATCTAGAACAGGGGAAGGGGGAGCAGTACTTC
TRBD1	TRBV5-6	TRBJ2-5	.	CASSLRGRRLETQYF	TGTGCCAGCAGCCTCAGGGGGCGAAGATTAGAGACCCAGTACTTC
.	TRBV7-6	TRBJ2-7	.	CASSSLKGHYEQYF	TGTGCCAGCAGCTCACTTAAGGGGCACTACGAGCAGTACTTC
TRBD2	TRBV6-5	TRBJ2-1	.	CASRTYSGAYNEQFF	TGTGCCAGCAGGACCTATAGCGGGGCATACAATGAGCAGTTCTTC
.	TRBV2	TRBJ2-3	.	CASTREVGTDTQYF	TGTGCCAGCACGAGGGAAGTCGGCACAGATACGCAGTATTTT
TRBD1	TRBV30	TRBJ2-7	.	CAWSPGTGGIDEQYF	TGTGCCTGGAGTCCCGGGACAGGGGGCATCGACGAGCAGTACTTC
.	TRBV5-3	TRBJ1-1	.	CARSLRSGNTEAFF	TGTGCCAGAAGCTTGAGGAGCGGGAACACTGAAGCTTTCTTT
TRBD1	TRBV7-7	TRBJ2-7	.	CASSRDRFSYEQYF	TGTGCTAGCAGCCGGGACAGATTCTCCTACGAGCAGTACTTC
TRBD1	TRBV2	TRBJ1-2	.	CASNGQGAYGYTF	TGTGCCAGCAATGGACAGGGGGCCTATGGCTACACCTTC
.	TRBV4-2	TRBJ2-4	.	CASSQVTARAKNIQYF	TGTGCCAGCAGCCAAGTGACGGCGAGGGCCAAAAACATTCAGTACTTC
TRBD1	TRBV6-6	TRBJ1-5	.	CASSSNRQGVDQPQHF	TGTGCCAGCAGTTCCAACCGACAGGGTGTCGATCAGCCCCAGCATTTT
.	TRBV10-3	TRBJ2-2	.	CATQRASETGELFF	TGTGCCACCCAGCGGGCTAGCGAAACCGGGGAGCTGTTTTTT
TRBD2	TRBV5-1	TRBJ2-3	.	CASSPLTSGASTDTQYF	TGCGCCAGCAGCCCCTTGACTAGCGGAGCTAGCACAGATACGCAGTATTTT
.	TRBV19	TRBJ1-2	.	CASSISLTAAGYGYTF	TGTGCCAGTAGTATATCTTTAACCGCGGCGGGCTATGGCTACACCTTC
.	TRBV9	TRBJ2-7	.	CASSVQDNLLEQYF	TGTGCCAGCAGCGTTCAGGACAACCTACTGGAGCAGTACTTC
TRBD1	TRBV28	TRBJ2-7	.	CASQGLGQGSYEQYF	TGTGCCAGCCAGGGCTTAGGACAGGGAAGCTACGAGCAGTACTTC
TRBD2	TRBV5-1	TRBJ2-5	.	CASSLGLTGGRETQYF	TGCGCCAGCAGCTTGGGACTGACGGGAGGGAGGGAGACCCAGTACTTC
TRBD1	TRBV2	TRBJ1-2	.	CASDETGFYGYTF	TGTGCCAGCGACGAGACAGGGTTCTATGGCTACACCTTC
TRBD1	TRBV7-9	TRBJ2-2	once	CASSLRQGNTGELFF	TGTGCCAGCAGCCTACGACAGGGGAACACCGGGGAGCTGTTTTTT
TRBD2	TRBV27	TRBJ2-5	once	CASSVAGETQYF	TGTGCCAGCAGTGTAGCGGGGGAGACCCAGTACTTC
.	TRBV5-6	TRBJ1-2	once	CASSSRTVNYGYTF	TGTGCCAGCAGCTCCAGGACAGTTAACTATGGCTACACCTTC
TRBD1	TRBV4-1	TRBJ1-2	once	CASSQDTGATFGYTF	TGCGCCAGCAGCCAAGATACAGGGGCGACGTTTGGCTACACCTTC
TRBD2	TRBV6-4	TRBJ2-1	.	CASSDIAGVGNEQFF	TGTGCCAGCAGTGACATAGCGGGAGTAGGGAATGAGCAGTTCTTC
TRBD1	TRBV28	TRBJ2-7	once	CASSLGGRVSYEQYF	TGTGCCAGCAGCCTAGGGGGCCGGGTGTCCTACGAGCAGTACTTC
TRBD2	TRBV19	TRBJ2-1	.	CASIPGTSGRNEQFF	TGTGCCAGTATCCCCGGGACTAGCGGGAGAAATGAGCAGTTCTTC
TRBD1	TRBV9	TRBJ2-5	.	CASSARTTGVGETQYF	TGTGCCAGCAGCGCAAGAACTACAGGGGTAGGAGAGACCCAGTACTTC
TRBD2	TRBV9	TRBJ2-5	.	CASSSQRELETQYF	TGTGCCAGCAGCTCCCAGCGGGAGTTGGAGACCCAGTACTTC
.	TRBV5-1	TRBJ2-7	.	CASSLVGGSYEQYF	TGCGCCAGCAGCTTAGTAGGAGGGTCTTACGAGCAGTACTTC
.	TRBV19	TRBJ2-1	.	CASSMAHADEQFF	TGTGCCAGTAGTATGGCCCATGCTGATGAGCAGTTCTTC
.	TRBV7-2	TRBJ2-5	.	CASSLGSGRGQETQYF	TGTGCCAGCAGCTTAGGGAGCGGACGGGGCCAAGAGACCCAGTACTTC